This paragraph covers one TCR beta chain sequence. In its sample, this clonotype was seen a few times. Its antigen remains unidentified. No much larger clone exists at a distance of one base, and base qualities are not known. Blood RNA was extracted from unsorted whole blood with TRIzol reagent; germline DNA came from the DNeasy Blood & Tissue kit. At the time of sampling, the patients had chronic HBV infection and had not received any treatment. Before surgery, roughly 4.2 milliliters of peripheral blood were drawn into K2EDTA tubes. For CDR1 and CDR2, the germline V gene lists SGHRS and YFSETQ. Deletion took 2 bases off V and 3 bases off J, with a span of 8 bases between the germline ends. The CDR3 numbers 13 residues from cysteine through phenylalanine. This entry keeps only the CDR3 DNA: 39 bases, framed from base 1. TCRbeta-specific cDNA was reverse-transcribed from about 500 ng total RNA using a constant-region primer and ProtoScript II reverse transcriptase. Construction of the TCRbeta libraries relied on three nested rounds of multiplex PCR, following a slightly modified ARM-PCR procedure. Multiplex TRBV1-TRBV30 forward primers and a Cbeta reverse primer were used in the first two PCR rounds, each of which was run for around 10 cycles. A final 25-cycle PCR with Deep VentR polymerase added sample barcodes and Illumina adapters. Before sequencing, amplicons of 200-500 bp were purified from gel using a QIAquick gel extraction kit. An Illumina HiSeq 2500 was used to sequence the TCRbeta amplicons with 250-bp paired-end reads. Turning to the authors' computational methods: Quality trimming of reads was performed with Trimmomatic v0.33, and paired reads were merged with FLASH v1.2.11 so that full CDR3 sequences could be recovered. MiGEC v1.2.1b assigned V, D and J germline segments to the rearranged TCRbeta sequences. Clonotype statistics and Shannon-Wiener diversity indices were calculated with VDJtools v1.0.0. Except for diversity analysis, only the 250 most abundant clonotypes of each sample were used in subsequent analyses to reduce sampling bias. TCRdb took the public reads, trimmed them with fastp at Q25, ran MiXCR for clone calling and kept in-frame beta chains. CDR3 protein duplicates are merged, each entry listing the most common genes and DNA. These V and J calls are TCRdb output, not the study's own analysis. The sample table holds about 310,000 distinct CDR3 sequences, of which roughly 60% were seen once. The top ten hold approximately 17% of the sample.

The sample belongs to a study of tumor-infiltrating lymphocytes in primary liver carcinoma (dated by TCRdb to the late 2010s). Some background on the complete study: Between late 2015 and early 2016, a handful of patients in China with histopathologically diagnosed primary liver carcinoma had their tumors surgically resected. Of the five patients, three men and two women aged 30 to 69 years, four had hepatocellular carcinoma and one had combined HCC and intrahepatic cholangiocarcinoma. Tumors of the five patients were stage T1-T3 N0M0 with maximum diameters of roughly 4.2 to 11 cm. Technical replicate repertoires showed high reproducibility, with mean shared-clone rates around 0.91 and correlation coefficients above 0.95. A total of 35 or so specimens from 5 patients underwent TCRbeta repertoire sequencing, comprising roughly 25 tumor regions, 5 adjacent noncancerous liver tissues and 5 peripheral blood samples. The study combined TCRbeta repertoire sequencing, expression microarrays and whole-exome sequencing across five regions of each liver tumor, with adjacent normal tissue and blood. Each sample produced roughly 3.65 to 7.5 million productive TCRbeta reads, and read depth showed no significant difference between tissue types.

On the study overall, not on this receptor specifically: Because the samples were bulk and unsorted, CD4+ and CD8+ T cell repertoires could not be compared. Compared with blood, tumors had a significantly larger share of the repertoire taken up by the top 250 clones (p = 0.039). Consistent with antigen-driven expansion, pairs of tumor regions showed higher repertoire overlap (mean around 36%) than either tumor-adjacent pairs (approximately 17%) or tumor-blood pairs (approximately 15%). Because sequencing covered only the TCR beta chain and unpaired alpha chains were not captured, true repertoire diversity is likely underestimated. With just a few patients in the study, the authors point out that the findings should be validated in a larger study.

The sequence was obtained from a woman aged 25 to 45 with primary liver carcinoma and hepatitis B virus infection. Here the chain combines TRBV5-1 and TRBJ1-1, with no confident D gene call. The sequenced sample was peripheral blood. Read as DNA, the sequence is TGCGCCAGCAGCTTTAACGGGTACACTGAAGCTTTCTTT. The resulting protein is CASSFNGYTEAFF.